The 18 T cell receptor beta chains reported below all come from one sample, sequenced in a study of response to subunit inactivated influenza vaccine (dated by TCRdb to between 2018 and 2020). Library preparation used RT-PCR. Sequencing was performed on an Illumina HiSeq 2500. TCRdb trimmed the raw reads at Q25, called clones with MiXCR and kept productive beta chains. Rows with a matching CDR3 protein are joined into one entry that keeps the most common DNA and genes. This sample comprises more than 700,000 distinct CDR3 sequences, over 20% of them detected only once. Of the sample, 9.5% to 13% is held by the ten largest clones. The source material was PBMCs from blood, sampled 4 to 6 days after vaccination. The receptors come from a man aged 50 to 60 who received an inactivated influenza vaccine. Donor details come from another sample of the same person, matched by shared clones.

The CDR3: CASSLRAFSSYEQYF. CDR3 coding DNA: TGTGCCAGCAGTTTACGGGCTTTCAGCTCCTACGAGCAGTACTTC. The chain carries TRBV27 and TRBJ2-7, with D unresolved. V lost 2 bases to trimming and J lost 0 bases, with 11 bases between them. CDR1 is MNHEY and CDR2 is SMNVEV in the germline V gene (reference sequence). This CDR3 spans 15 amino acids.

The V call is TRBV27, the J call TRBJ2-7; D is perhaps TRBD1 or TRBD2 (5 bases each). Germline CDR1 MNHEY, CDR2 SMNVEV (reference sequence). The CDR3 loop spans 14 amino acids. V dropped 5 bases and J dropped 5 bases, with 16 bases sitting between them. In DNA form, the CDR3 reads TGTGCCAGCAGTCCCCGCCCAGGGAGTGACGAGCAGTACTTC. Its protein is CASSPRPGSDEQYF.

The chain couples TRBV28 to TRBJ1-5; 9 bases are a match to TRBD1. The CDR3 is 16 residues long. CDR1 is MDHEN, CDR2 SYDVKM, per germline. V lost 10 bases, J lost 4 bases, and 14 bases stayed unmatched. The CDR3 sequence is CATTGTGSVRNQPQHF. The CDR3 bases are TGTGCCACCACCGGGACAGGGTCTGTTAGGAATCAGCCCCAGCATTTT. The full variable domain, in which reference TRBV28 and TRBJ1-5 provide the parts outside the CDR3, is DVKVTQSSRYLVKRTGEKVFLECVQDMDHENMFWYRQDPGLGLRLIYFSYDVKMKEKGDIPEGYSVSREKKERFSLILESASTNQTSMYLCATTGTGSVRNQPQHFGDGTRLSIL.

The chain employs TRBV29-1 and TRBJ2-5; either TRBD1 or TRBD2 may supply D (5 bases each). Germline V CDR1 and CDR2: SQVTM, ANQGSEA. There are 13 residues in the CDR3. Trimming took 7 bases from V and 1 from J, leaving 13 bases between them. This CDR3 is CSAERGLQETQYF. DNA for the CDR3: TGCAGCGCAGAGAGGGGCCTCCAAGAGACCCAGTACTTC.

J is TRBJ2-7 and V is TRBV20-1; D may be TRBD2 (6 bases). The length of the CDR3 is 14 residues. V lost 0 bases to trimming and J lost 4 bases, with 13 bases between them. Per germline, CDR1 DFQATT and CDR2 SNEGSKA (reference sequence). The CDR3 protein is CSAREPGLTYEQYF. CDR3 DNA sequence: TGCAGTGCTAGAGAACCGGGACTGACGTACGAGCAGTACTTC.

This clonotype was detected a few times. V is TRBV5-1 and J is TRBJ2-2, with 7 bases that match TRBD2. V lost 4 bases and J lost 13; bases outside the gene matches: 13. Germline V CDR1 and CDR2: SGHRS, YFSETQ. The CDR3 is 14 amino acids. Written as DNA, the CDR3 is TGCGCCAGCAGCCTGGATGTCATGGGGGGGTCGCTGTTTTTT. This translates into CASSLDVMGGSLFF.

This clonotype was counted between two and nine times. CDR3 loop: CASSNRLAGADTQYF. As DNA, the CDR3 is TGTGCCAGCAGCAATCGACTAGCGGGGGCAGATACGCAGTATTTT. The J gene is TRBJ2-3, the V gene TRBV3-1; 12 nucleotides agree with TRBD2. Per germline, CDR1 LGHDT and CDR2 YNNKEL (reference sequence). This CDR3 region has 15 residues. Unmatched junction bases numbered 4, after V lost 5 bases and J lost 4 bases.

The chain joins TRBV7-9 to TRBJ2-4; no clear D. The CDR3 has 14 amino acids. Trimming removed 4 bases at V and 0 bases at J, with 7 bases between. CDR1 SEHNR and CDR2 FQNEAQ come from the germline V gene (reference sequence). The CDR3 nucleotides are TGTGCCAGCAGCTCAGAGATAGCCAAAAACATTCAGTACTTC. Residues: CASSSEIAKNIQYF.

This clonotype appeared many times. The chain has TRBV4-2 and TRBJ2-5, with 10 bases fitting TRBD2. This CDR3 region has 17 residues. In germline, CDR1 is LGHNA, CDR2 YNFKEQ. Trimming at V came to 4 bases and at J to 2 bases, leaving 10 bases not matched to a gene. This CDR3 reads CASSPYHAAGGQETQYF. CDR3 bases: TGTGCCAGCAGCCCTTACCATGCAGCGGGAGGGCAAGAGACCCAGTACTTC.

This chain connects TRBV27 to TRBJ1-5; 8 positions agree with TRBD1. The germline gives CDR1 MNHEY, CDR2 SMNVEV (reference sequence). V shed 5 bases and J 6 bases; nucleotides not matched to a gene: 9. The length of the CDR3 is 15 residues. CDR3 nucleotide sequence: TGTGCCAGCAGTAGGACGACAGGGGCTCTTCAGCCCCAGCATTTT. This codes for CASSRTTGALQPQHF.

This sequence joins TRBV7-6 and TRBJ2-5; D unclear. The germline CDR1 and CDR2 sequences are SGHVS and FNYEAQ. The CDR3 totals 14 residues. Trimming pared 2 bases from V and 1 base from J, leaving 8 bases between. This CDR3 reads CASSLMSRQETQYF. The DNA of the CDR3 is TGTGCCAGCAGCTTAATGAGCCGCCAAGAGACCCAGTACTTC.

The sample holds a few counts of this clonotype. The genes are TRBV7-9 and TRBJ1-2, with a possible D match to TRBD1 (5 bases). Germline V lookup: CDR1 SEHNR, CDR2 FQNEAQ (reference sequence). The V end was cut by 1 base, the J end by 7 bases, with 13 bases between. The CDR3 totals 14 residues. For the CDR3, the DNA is TGTGCCAGCAGCTTAGAAGGGACCGTCGGTGGCTACACCTTC. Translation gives CASSLEGTVGGYTF. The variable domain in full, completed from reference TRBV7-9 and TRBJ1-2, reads DTGVSQNPRHKITKRGQNVTFRCDPISEHNRLYWYRQTLGQGPEFLTYFQNEAQLEKSRLLSDRFSAERPKGSFSTLEIQRTEQGDSAMYLCASSLEGTVGGYTFGSGTRLTVV.

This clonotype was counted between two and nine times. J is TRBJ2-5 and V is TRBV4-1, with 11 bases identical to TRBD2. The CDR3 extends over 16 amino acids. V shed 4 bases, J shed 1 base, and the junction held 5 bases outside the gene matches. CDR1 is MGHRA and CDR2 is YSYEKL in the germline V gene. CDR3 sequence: CASSLTGTSGQETQYF. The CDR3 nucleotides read TGCGCCAGCAGCCTTACCGGGACTAGCGGCCAAGAGACCCAGTACTTC.

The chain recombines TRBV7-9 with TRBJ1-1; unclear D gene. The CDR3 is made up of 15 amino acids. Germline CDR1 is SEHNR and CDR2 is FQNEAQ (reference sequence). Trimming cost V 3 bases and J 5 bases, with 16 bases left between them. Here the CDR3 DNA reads TGTGCCAGCAGCTTCGGGCAGAGATTCGGGACTGAAGCTTTCTTT. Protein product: CASSFGQRFGTEAFF.

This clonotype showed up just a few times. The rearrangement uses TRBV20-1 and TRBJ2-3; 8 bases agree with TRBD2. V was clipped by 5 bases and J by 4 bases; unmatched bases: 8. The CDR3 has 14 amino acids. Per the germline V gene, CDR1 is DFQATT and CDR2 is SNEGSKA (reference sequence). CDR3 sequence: CSADERERADTQYF. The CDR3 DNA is TGCAGTGCTGACGAGCGGGAGAGGGCAGATACGCAGTATTTT.

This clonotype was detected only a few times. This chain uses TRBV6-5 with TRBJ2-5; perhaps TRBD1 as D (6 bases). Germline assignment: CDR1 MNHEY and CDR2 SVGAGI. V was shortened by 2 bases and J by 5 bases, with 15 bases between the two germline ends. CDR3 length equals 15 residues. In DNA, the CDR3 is TGTGCCAGCAGTTACGGGCAGGGGAAGCTTGAGACCCAGTACTTC. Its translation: CASSYGQGKLETQYF.

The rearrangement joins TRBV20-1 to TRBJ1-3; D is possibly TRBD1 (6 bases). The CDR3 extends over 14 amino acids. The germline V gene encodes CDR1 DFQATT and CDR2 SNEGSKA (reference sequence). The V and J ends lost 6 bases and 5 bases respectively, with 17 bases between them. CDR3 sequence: CSAPRDTHRNTIYF. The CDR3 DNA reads TGCAGTGCCCCCCGGGACACTCACCGAAACACCATATATTTT.

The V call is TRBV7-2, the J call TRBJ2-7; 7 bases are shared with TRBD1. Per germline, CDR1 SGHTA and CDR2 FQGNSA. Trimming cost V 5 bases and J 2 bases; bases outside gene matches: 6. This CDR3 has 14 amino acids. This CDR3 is CASSPQGRPYEQYF. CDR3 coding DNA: TGTGCCAGCAGCCCACAGGGGAGACCCTACGAGCAGTACTTC.